The 23 T cell receptor beta chains given below trace back to one sample, sequenced in a study of shared clonotypes between healthy human individuals. Method: immunoSEQ multiplex PCR; TCRdb's copy keeps in-frame clones and lacks some. Of 450,000 or so clones in the sample, over 60% were seen once. The sequenced sample consisted of PBMCs. The receptors come from a woman aged 40 to 50 in good health. Some clones in this sample may be carry-over from other donors' samples.

Note on this clone: A read error is the likely source, as a far larger clone sits one nucleotide away. In the same sample, other DNA sequences code for this CDR3. This chain connects TRBV30 to TRBJ1-2; D is unresolved. CDR1 GTSNPN and CDR2 SVGIG come from the germline V gene (reference sequence). The CDR3 spans 11 residues. With 5 bases removed from V and 8 bases from J, the gap between germline ends came to 12 bases. The CDR3 region has the DNA TGTGCCTGGGGGCCCTCCCGGGGCTACACCTTC. Residues: CAWGPSRGYTF.

The rearrangement uses TRBV7-2 and TRBJ1-4, with D hard to call. Per the germline V gene, CDR1 is SGHTA and CDR2 is FQGNSA. The V and J ends lost 1 base and 8 bases respectively, with 8 bases between them. CDR3 length: 13 amino acids. CDR3: CASSLGIREKLFF. For the CDR3, the DNA is TGTGCCAGCAGCTTAGGAATTCGGGAAAAACTGTTTTTT.

V is TRBV28 and J is TRBJ2-1; a weak D match, TRBD2 (9 bases). V was cut by 4 bases and J by 9 bases, with 19 bases left in between. The CDR3 is 15 amino acids. Germline V gene sequence: CDR1 MDHEN, CDR2 SYDVKM. This CDR3 reads CASSSAGQGLAEQFF. The CDR3 DNA follows: TGTGCCAGCAGTTCCGCAGGACAGGGACTAGCTGAGCAGTTCTTC.

The J gene is TRBJ1-5, the V gene TRBV28, with D hard to call. Trimming took 5 bases from V and 5 from J, leaving 7 bases between them. CDR1 is MDHEN, CDR2 SYDVKM, per germline. The CDR3 runs 12 residues. The CDR3 is CASSRVHQPQHF. CDR3 in DNA: TGTGCCAGCAGTCGTGTCCATCAGCCCCAGCATTTT.

This clone was counted many times. Other DNA sequences in the sample encode the same CDR3. The CDR3 loop reads CASRRTGGIETQYF. The CDR3 DNA reads TGTGCCAGCAGAAGGACAGGGGGCATAGAGACCCAGTACTTC. This chain links TRBV25-1 with TRBJ2-5; 11 bases fit TRBD1. Germline assignment: CDR1 MGHDK and CDR2 SYGVNS. This CDR3 is 14 amino acids long. J was trimmed by 4 bases and V by 6 bases; bases with no gene match: 4. Drawing the rest from reference TRBV25-1 and TRBJ2-5, the complete variable domain is EADIYQTPRYLVIGTGKKITLECSQTMGHDKMYWYQQDPGMELHLIHYSYGVNSTEKGDLSSESTVSRIRTEHFPLTLESARPSHTSQYLCASRRTGGIETQYFGPGTRLLVL.

J is TRBJ2-1 and V is TRBV28, with TRBD2 matching 9 bases. The CDR3 runs to 17 residues. Germline CDR1 MDHEN, CDR2 SYDVKM. The J segment lost 5 bases and the V segment lost 2 bases, leaving 10 bases of the junction unmatched. The CDR3 here is CASSLNRGGRANNEQFF. The CDR3 bases are TGTGCCAGCAGTTTAAATAGGGGCGGGAGGGCCAACAATGAGCAGTTCTTC.

The chain carries TRBV5-1 and TRBJ2-3; D remains ambiguous. From germline, CDR1 is SGHRS and CDR2 YFSETQ. This CDR3 comprises 14 residues. V was pared by 0 bases and J by 4 bases, with 9 bases between. The CDR3 loop reads CASSLALGSDTQYF. The CDR3 DNA follows: TGCGCCAGCAGCTTGGCCTTGGGCTCAGATACGCAGTATTTT.

The chain couples TRBV21-1 to TRBJ2-1; the table's D gene call, TRBD2, was not cross checked with the DNA. TRBV21-1 is described as a pseudogene. This CDR3 region has 17 residues. For the CDR3, the DNA is TGTGCCAGCAGCCCTAGCCCACTAGCGGGGGCCTACAATGAGCAGTTCTTC. It codes for CASSPSPLAGAYNEQFF.

The rearrangement links TRBV2 to TRBJ2-5, with D possibly being TRBD1 (6 bases). The J call is uncertain, as TRBJ2-7 better fits the DNA end. The CDR3 extends over 13 amino acids. Germline loops: CDR1 SNHLY, CDR2 FYNNEI. CDR3 nucleotides: TGTGCCAGCAGACCGGACAGCTCCTACGAGCAGTACTTC. Encoded protein: CASRPDSSYEQYF.

The V gene is TRBV28, the J gene TRBJ2-1; D is perhaps TRBD1 (5 bases). The CDR3 runs 15 residues. V gave up 8 bases and J gave up 0 bases, with 14 bases separating them. Germline-derived CDR1 and CDR2 are MDHEN and SYDVKM. Here the CDR3 reads CASRFDSSSYNEQFF. CDR3 in DNA: TGTGCCAGCCGCTTTGACAGTAGCTCCTACAATGAGCAGTTCTTC.

The count of this clone is one. The V gene is TRBV7-2, the J gene TRBJ1-2, with a possible D match to TRBD1 (5 bases). The V gene's germline CDR1 is SGHTA and CDR2 FQGNSA. This CDR3 contains 13 residues. V was pared by 3 bases and J by 4 bases, with 9 bases between. The CDR3 is CASSLGQSYGYTF. DNA of the CDR3: TGTGCCAGCAGCTTGGGGCAGAGCTATGGCTACACCTTC. The entire variable domain, with the rest obtained from reference TRBV7-2 and TRBJ1-2, is as follows: GAGVSQSPSNKVTEKGKDVELRCDPISGHTALYWYRQSLGQGLEFLIYFQGNSAPDKSGLPSDRFSAERTGGSVSTLTIQRTQQEDSAVYLCASSLGQSYGYTFGSGTRLTVV.

As concerns this clone: A far larger clone is only one base removed, so a read error is likely. Other DNA sequences in the same sample also yield this CDR3. The gene calls are TRBV4-3 and TRBJ2-1; the D gene is possibly TRBD2 (6 bases). This CDR3 comprises 15 residues. CDR1 and CDR2 (germline): LGHNA, YSLEER. The CDR3 is CASSQVRGNYNEQFF. For the CDR3, the DNA is TGCGCCAGCAGTCAAGTACGGGGGAACTACAATGAGCAGTTCTTC.

This clone was detected only a few times. The chain joins TRBV28 to TRBJ1-4; D is perhaps TRBD1 (6 bases). Germline CDR1 reads MDHEN; CDR2 reads SYDVKM. The CDR3 runs 15 residues. Trimming removed 5 bases at V and 8 bases at J, with 18 bases between. This CDR3 is CASSPPGGLGEKLFF. The CDR3 region has the DNA TGTGCCAGCAGTCCCCCGGGGGGGCTCGGGGAAAAACTGTTTTTT.

V and J are TRBV30 and TRBJ1-1, with a weak D call TRBD1 (5 bases). The CDR3 runs 10 residues. CDR1 is GTSNPN, CDR2 SVGIG, per germline (reference sequence). V dropped 8 bases and J dropped 11 bases, with 15 bases sitting between them. CDR3 loop: CAHGRVWAFF. CDR3 DNA sequence: TGTGCCCACGGCAGGGTTTGGGCTTTCTTT.

The V gene is TRBV7-9, the J gene TRBJ1-1, with TRBD1 as a possible D gene (6 bases). This CDR3 region has 13 residues. In germline, CDR1 is SEHNR, CDR2 FQNEAQ (reference sequence). The V and J ends lost 1 base and 8 bases respectively, with 11 bases between them. DNA of the CDR3: TGTGCCAGCAGCTTAGGTCTTAGGGGGGAAGCTTTCTTT. This codes for CASSLGLRGEAFF.

The count of this clone is one. J is TRBJ1-5 and V is TRBV21-1; the DNA was not compared with TRBD1, the D call given in the table. TRBV21-1 is a pseudogene locus. CDR3 length: 17 residues. CDR3 nucleotide sequence: TGTGCCAGCAGCAACGGGACAGGGATAATCGGCAATCAGCCCCAGCATTTT. Translation: CASSNGTGIIGNQPQHF.

As concerns this clone: The junction departs from the called germline gene at one end, perhaps through a read error. The V and J genes are TRBV7-7 and TRBJ2-5; D possibly matches TRBD1 or TRBD2 (6 bases each). Germline V gene lookup returns CDR1 SSHAT and CDR2 FNYEAQ (reference sequence). This CDR3 region has 15 residues. CDR3 protein: CASSLGGGGRETQYF. The CDR3 region has the DNA TGTGCTAGCAGCTTAGGAGGAGGGGGTCGAGAGACCCAGTACTTC. The variable domain in full, with the rest retrieved from reference TRBV7-7 and TRBJ2-5, is GAGVSQSPRYKVTKRGQDVTLRCDPISSHATLYWYQQALGQGPEFLTYFNYEAQPDKSGLPSDRFSAERPEGSISTLTIQRTEQRDSAMYRCASSLGGGGRETQYFGPGTRLLVL.

V is TRBV9 and J is TRBJ1-2, with D possibly TRBD1 on 6 matching bases. The germline V and J ends were trimmed by 3 bases and 2 bases, with 20 bases remaining between them. In germline, CDR1 is SGDLS, CDR2 YYNGEE. CDR3 length equals 17 residues. CDR3 in amino acids: CASSANTVGHLNYGYTF. CDR3 nucleotides: TGTGCCAGCAGCGCCAATACCGTGGGACACCTAAACTATGGCTACACCTTC.

The V and J genes are TRBV4-3 and TRBJ2-7; D is perhaps TRBD1 or TRBD2 (5 bases each). Germline V gives CDR1 LGHNA, CDR2 YSLEER. This CDR3 contains 16 residues. Trimming removed 2 bases from V and 4 bases from J, with 18 bases in between. In nucleotides, the CDR3 is TGCGCCAGCAGCCAAAGCCCTGGGGACGGTGGGTACGAGCAGTACTTC. It yields the protein CASSQSPGDGGYEQYF.

For this clone: This sample includes further DNA sequences coding for the same CDR3. The V call is TRBV11-3, the J call TRBJ2-1; D is uncertain. The CDR3 loop spans 13 amino acids. Germline V gives CDR1 SGHNT, CDR2 YENEEA. V shed 1 base and J shed 4 bases, with 5 bases lying between them. The CDR3 DNA sequence: TGTGCCAGCAGCTTAGGGGGATACAATGAGCAGTTCTTC. Encoded protein: CASSLGGYNEQFF.

The V and J genes are TRBV10-3 and TRBJ2-7, with D possibly TRBD2 on 6 matching bases. Trimming removed 3 bases from V and 0 bases from J, with 12 bases in between. CDR1 and CDR2 from the germline V gene are ENHRY and SYGVKD. The CDR3 is 15 amino acids. DNA of the CDR3: TGTGCCATCAGTGAAGGTAGCGGTATCTCCTACGAGCAGTACTTC. This encodes CAISEGSGISYEQYF.

Here the CDR3 reads CASDNGAGPYNEQFF. The CDR3 coding sequence is TGTGCCAGTGATAACGGAGCGGGACCCTACAATGAGCAGTTCTTC. The chain links TRBV19 to TRBJ2-1; 7 bases map to TRBD2. Trimming took 8 bases from V and 2 from J; bases not matched to a gene: 9. Germline CDR1 LNHDA, CDR2 SQIVND (reference sequence). The CDR3 has 15 amino acids.

This clone was seen more than once but under ten times. In the same sample, other DNA sequences code for this CDR3. V usage is TRBV6-5 and J usage is TRBJ2-7; TRBD1 matches at 9 bases. Per germline, CDR1 MNHEY and CDR2 SVGAGI. The CDR3 is 15 residues long. J lost 1 base, V lost 0 bases, and 1 base had no gene match. CDR3 amino acids: CASSYSGTGSYEQYF. CDR3 DNA: TGTGCCAGCAGTTACTCTGGGACAGGGTCCTACGAGCAGTACTTC.